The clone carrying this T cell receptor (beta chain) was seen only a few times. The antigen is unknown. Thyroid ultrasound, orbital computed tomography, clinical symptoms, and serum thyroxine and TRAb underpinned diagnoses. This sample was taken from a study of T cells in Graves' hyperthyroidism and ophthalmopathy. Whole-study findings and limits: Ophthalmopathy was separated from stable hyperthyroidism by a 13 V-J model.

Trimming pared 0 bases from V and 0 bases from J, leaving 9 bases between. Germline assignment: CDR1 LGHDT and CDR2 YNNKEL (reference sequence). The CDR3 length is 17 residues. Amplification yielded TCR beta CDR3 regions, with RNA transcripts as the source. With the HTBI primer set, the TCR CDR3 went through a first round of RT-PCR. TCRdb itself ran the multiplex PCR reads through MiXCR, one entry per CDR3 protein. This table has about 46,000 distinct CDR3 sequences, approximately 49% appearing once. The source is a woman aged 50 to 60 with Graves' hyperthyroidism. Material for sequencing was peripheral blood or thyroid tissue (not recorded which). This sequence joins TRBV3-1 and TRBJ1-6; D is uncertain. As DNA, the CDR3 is TGTGCCAGCAGCCAAGATTCAGGCAGCTCCTATAATTCACCCCTCCACTTT. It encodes CASSQDSGSSYNSPLHF.